This T cell receptor (beta chain) was sequenced during a study of blood T cell repertoires in COVID-19. Turning to the study itself: Acute and convalescent COVID-19 samples came from the United States, Italy and Spain. Sample material is recorded as cDNA or gDNA derived from T cells, B-cell-depleted T cells, or PBMCs.

Profiled with immunoSEQ multiplex PCR; TCRdb holds only in-frame clones, not every one. The sample consists of some 220,000 clones, over 70% of them appearing once. This CDR3 spans 15 amino acids. The V gene's germline CDR1 is SGHRS and CDR2 YFSETQ. The trim removed 3 bases at V and 6 bases at J, leaving 11 bases unmatched. The chain joins TRBV5-1 to TRBJ1-1; 7 positions agree with TRBD1. Sequencing used peripheral blood. This receptor was identified in a woman in her sixties or seventies with acute or convalescent COVID-19. CDR3: CASSWKGTEGAEAFF. The CDR3 coding sequence is TGCGCCAGCAGCTGGAAGGGGACAGAAGGCGCTGAAGCTTTCTTT. Based on the CDR3 plus reference TRBV5-1 and TRBJ1-1, the full variable domain is KAGVTQTPRYLIKTRGQQVTLSCSPISGHRSVSWYQQTPGQGLQFLFEYFSETQRNKGNFPGRFSGRQFSNSRSEMNVSTLELGDSALYLCASSWKGTEGAEAFFGQGTRLTVV.